This T cell receptor beta chain stems from a study of shared clonotypes between healthy human individuals (dated by TCRdb to the early 2020s). As for the study more broadly: A couple of women and a few men aged 18 to 49 years were included in the cohort. For each donor, three plates each were used for CD4 naive and CD4 memory, two plates were used for CD8 naive, and one plate was used for CD8 memory. To increase sequencing depth and limit assay-specific biases, different laboratories used diverse techniques to prepare libraries and sequence TCR repertoires. The study deeply sequenced blood TCR repertoires of about 5 healthy adults to estimate repertoire size and the extent of clonotype sharing between individuals. Leukapheresis yielded between about 0.85 and 10 billion PBMCs per donor. Here is what the overall study found, with its caveats: The small number of donors limited the genetic and exposure-history diversity represented. Pairwise subsampling led to the expectation that sequencing depth would affect the degree of clonotype sharing among donors. Sampling was restricted to blood, and TCR repertoires in tissue are likely to differ from TCR repertoires in blood. Across a few donors, about 5% of naive CD4, approximately 3.5% of naive CD8, 2% to 2.5% of memory CD4, and approximately 0.42% of memory CD8 clonotypes were shared. Clonotypes shared by all four sorted-subset donors showed higher generation probabilities than non-shared clonotypes. Even with the large sequencing depth, rarefaction of the sorted-subset datasets indicated that sequencing was incomplete. Estimated clonotype richness was generally larger for naive than for memory subsets.

Of note for this clone: It lacks a known antigen. No much larger clone exists at a distance of one base, and base qualities are not known.

The CDR3 sequence holds 18 residues, the cysteine and phenylalanine included. Only the CDR3 DNA is retained, 54 bases long and in frame from the first base. Trimming costs V 6 bases and J 0 bases, and their ends lie 21 bases apart. The germline V gene encodes CDR1 KGHSH and CDR2 LQKENI. Healthy HIV-negative adults with no recently reported acute infections or vaccinations were included as donors. All donors were Caucasian adults living in Nashville, Tennessee, USA. CD4+ T cells were enriched by magnetic negative selection, after which naive cells were positively selected on CD45RA and the negative fraction was taken as the memory subset. Blood was collected by leukapheresis, and PBMCs were isolated by Ficoll-Histopaque density gradient centrifugation and then cryopreserved in liquid nitrogen vapor phase. Purity and quantity of every magnetically sorted T cell population were checked by analytical flow cytometry. Genomic DNA was isolated from every sorted fraction and measured by UV absorbance on a Nanodrop 2000c.

Using the deep immunoSEQ assay, TCR CDR3 regions were amplified from genomic DNA by multiplex PCR. Extracted genomic DNA from each cell subset was spread evenly across all wells of several immunoSEQ 96-well plates, with each plate serving as a replicate. For sorted subsets, each replicate PCR was loaded with roughly 200 ng genomic DNA, equivalent to about 30,000 T cell genomes. The purified libraries were quantified using a Qubit 3.0 fluorometer, sized with a Bioanalyzer 2100, and then quantified again using the KAPA Library Quantification kit. Every immunoSEQ 96-well plate was sequenced on a dedicated single-read 150-cycle Illumina NextSeq 550 flow cell. In the authors' own workflow: The immunoSEQ output contained only junctional sequences without quality scores, so filtering could not match that applied to full-length reads. Sequences were annotated with PyIR, a Python wrapper for IgBLAST v1.9, and V/J genes and CDR3 were assigned using IMGT germline references. Any read was removed if the V/J assignment was weak (E-value above 1e-6), the CDR3 was missing, or the read contained stop codons, out-of-frame junctions, or ambiguous translated residues. V3J clonotypes were defined as sequences sharing the same inferred V gene, J gene, and CDR3 amino acid sequence. The percentage overlap between two repertoires was calculated by dividing the number of shared unique clonotypes by the size of the smaller repertoire. Repertoire richness was assessed with RTK rarefaction, the Chao1 estimator, and Recon v2.1 estimates of unobserved clonotypes. Generation probabilities were computed with OLGA for all TCRbeta clonotypes obtained by the gDNA method from four donors. TCRdb retrieved this table from immuneACCESS and kept in-frame rearrangements only. Not all clones are present; in checked studies, unresolved V genes account for under half, and no reason is known for the remainder. D and trimming were read from the DNA, whereas the V and J calls and clone size are those reported in that table. This sample is represented by approximately 2.1 million clones; just over 90% of them were singletons. Approximately 0.4% of the sample comes from the top ten.

The receptor's source is a man aged 18 to 30 in good health. Some clones in this sample may be carry-over from other donors' samples. Material for sequencing was naive CD4+ T cells from PBMCs. The intended sense of this specimen's cell subset or site label: CD45RA+ positively selected. The chain is made from TRBV18 and TRBJ2-1, with a tentative D gene TRBD2 over 5 matching bases. CDR3 region: CASSPGSAGGSSYNEQFF. In nucleotide form, the sequence is TGTGCCAGCTCGCCGGGGTCTGCGGGCGGCTCCTCCTACAATGAGCAGTTCTTC.